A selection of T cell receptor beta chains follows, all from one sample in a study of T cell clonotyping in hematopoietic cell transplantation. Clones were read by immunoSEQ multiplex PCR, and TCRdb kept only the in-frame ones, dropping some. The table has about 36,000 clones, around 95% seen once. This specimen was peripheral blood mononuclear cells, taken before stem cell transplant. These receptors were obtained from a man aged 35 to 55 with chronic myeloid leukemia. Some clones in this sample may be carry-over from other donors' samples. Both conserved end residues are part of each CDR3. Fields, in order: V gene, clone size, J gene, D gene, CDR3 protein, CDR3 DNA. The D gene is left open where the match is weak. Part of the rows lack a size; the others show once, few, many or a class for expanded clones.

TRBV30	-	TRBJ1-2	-	CASIRREGNYGYTF	TGTGCCTCCATAAGGCGTGAGGGAAACTATGGCTACACCTTC
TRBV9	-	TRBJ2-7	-	CASSVGWGYEQYF	TGTGCCAGCAGCGTAGGATGGGGGTACGAGCAGTACTTC
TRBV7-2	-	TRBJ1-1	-	CASSLGQVPEAFF	TGTGCCAGCAGCTTAGGGCAGGTACCTGAAGCTTTCTTT
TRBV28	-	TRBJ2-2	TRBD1	CASSGPGTANGELFF	TGTGCCAGCAGTGGTCCCGGGACAGCGAACGGGGAGCTGTTTTTT
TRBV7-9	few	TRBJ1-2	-	CASSLLHPRLAGNYGYTF	TGTGCCAGCAGCTTATTGCACCCGAGGTTAGCGGGGAACTATGGCTACACCTTC
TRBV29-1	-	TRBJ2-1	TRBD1	CSVAAGGNEQFF	TGCAGCGTTGCCGCAGGGGGTAATGAGCAGTTCTTC
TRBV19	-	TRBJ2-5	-	CASSPVGGETQYF	TGTGCCAGTAGTCCCGTCGGGGGTGAGACCCAGTACTTC
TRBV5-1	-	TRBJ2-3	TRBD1	CASSVGQFSTDTQYF	TGCGCCAGCAGCGTGGGACAGTTTTCAACAGATACGCAGTATTTT
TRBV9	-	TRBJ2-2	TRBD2	CASSPLWGGDTGELFF	TGTGCCAGCAGCCCCCTATGGGGGGGGGACACCGGGGAGCTGTTTTTT
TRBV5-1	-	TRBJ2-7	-	CASSLTGNEQYF	TGCGCCAGCAGCTTGACCGGGAACGAGCAGTACTTC
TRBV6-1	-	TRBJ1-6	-	CASNFSLRNNSPLHF	TGTGCCAGCAATTTTTCCCTGAGAAATAATTCACCCCTCCACTTT
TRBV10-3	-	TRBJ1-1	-	CASVGEMNTEAFF	TGTGCCTCGGTAGGGGAGATGAACACTGAAGCTTTCTTT
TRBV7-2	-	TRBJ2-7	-	CASSPPGFKQYF	TGTGCCAGCAGCCCGCCGGGTTTCAAGCAGTACTTC
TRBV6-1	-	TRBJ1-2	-	CASSEGRRGLYGYTF	TGTGCCAGCAGTGAAGGTCGACGGGGACTATATGGCTACACCTTC
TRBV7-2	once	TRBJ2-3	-	CASSRKADTDTQYF	TGTGCCAGCAGCCGAAAGGCAGACACAGATACGCAGTATTTT
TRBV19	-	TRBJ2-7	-	CASSIRGGTVPRDEQYF	TGTGCCAGTAGTATCCGAGGGGGGACTGTCCCCCGGGACGAGCAGTACTTC
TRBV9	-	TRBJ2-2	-	CASSAGTARGTGELFF	TGTGCCAGCAGCGCAGGGACTGCTCGGGGCACCGGGGAGCTGTTTTTT
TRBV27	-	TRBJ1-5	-	CASSLQGLNQPQHF	TGTGCCAGCAGTTTGCAGGGTCTTAATCAGCCCCAGCATTTT
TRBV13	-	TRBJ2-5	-	CASSSRLQETQYF	TGTGCCAGCAGCTCTAGACTACAAGAGACCCAGTACTTC
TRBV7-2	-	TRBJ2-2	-	CASSLASDTGELFF	TGTGCCAGCAGCTTAGCCTCGGACACCGGGGAGCTGTTTTTT
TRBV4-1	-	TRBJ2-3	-	CASSLMTADTQYF	TGCGCCAGCAGCCTTATGACTGCAGATACGCAGTATTTT
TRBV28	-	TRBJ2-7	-	CASSWSGTQTYEQYF	TGTGCCAGCAGTTGGTCCGGGACACAAACCTACGAGCAGTACTTC
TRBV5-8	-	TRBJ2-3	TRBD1	CASSSLSGTGEYDTQYF	TGTGCCAGCAGCTCCTTGAGTGGGACAGGGGAATACGATACGCAGTATTTT
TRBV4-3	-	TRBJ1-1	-	CASSRKTGQASFTEAFF	TGCGCCAGCAGCCGCAAGACGGGACAAGCGAGCTTCACTGAAGCTTTCTTT
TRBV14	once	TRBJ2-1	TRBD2	CASSLGGTNYNEQFF	TGTGCCAGCAGCCTCGGCGGGACTAACTACAATGAGCAGTTCTTC
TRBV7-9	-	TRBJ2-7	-	CASSLTMGAYEQYF	TGTGCCAGCAGCCTAACTATGGGCGCCTACGAGCAGTACTTC
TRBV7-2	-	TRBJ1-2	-	CASSLFVGNYGYTF	TGTGCCAGCAGCTTGTTCGTCGGTAATTATGGCTACACCTTC
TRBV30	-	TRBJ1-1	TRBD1	CAWSSRGSTEAFF	TGTGCCTGGAGTTCCAGGGGGAGCACTGAAGCTTTCTTT
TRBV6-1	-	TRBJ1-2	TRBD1	CASSETTGDGYTF	TGTGCCAGCAGTGAAACAACAGGGGATGGCTACACCTTC
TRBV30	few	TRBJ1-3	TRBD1	CARRQGMGNTIYF	TGTGCCCGCAGACAGGGAATGGGAAACACCATATATTTT
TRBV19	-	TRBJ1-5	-	CASSWEPQHF	TGTGCCAGTAGTTGGGAGCCCCAGCATTTT
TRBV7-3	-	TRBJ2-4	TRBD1	CASSLGQGENIQYF	TGTGCCAGCAGCTTAGGACAGGGAGAGAACATTCAGTACTTC
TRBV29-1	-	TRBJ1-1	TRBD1	CSAPQQGASITEAFF	TGCAGCGCTCCCCAACAGGGGGCTAGCATCACTGAAGCTTTCTTT
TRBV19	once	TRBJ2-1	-	CASSINGGRSYNEQFF	TGTGCCAGTAGTATCAACGGGGGCCGCTCCTACAATGAGCAGTTCTTC
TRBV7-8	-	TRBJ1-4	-	CASSLALATNEKLFF	TGTGCCAGCAGCTTAGCGCTGGCAACTAATGAAAAACTGTTTTTT
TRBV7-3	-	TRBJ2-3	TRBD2	CASSLGPGGGLRTDTQYF	TGTGCCAGCAGCTTAGGGCCCGGGGGGGGACTACGCACAGATACGCAGTATTTT
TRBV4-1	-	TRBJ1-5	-	CASSQGVGAAISNQPQHF	TGCGCCAGCAGCCAAGGAGTAGGAGCCGCAATTAGCAATCAGCCCCAGCATTTT
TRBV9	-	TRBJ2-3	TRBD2	CASSVGGLTTDTQYF	TGTGCCAGCAGCGTAGGGGGACTAACCACAGATACGCAGTATTTT
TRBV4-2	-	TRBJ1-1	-	CASSQAPGTEAFF	TGTGCCAGCAGCCAAGCACCAGGCACTGAAGCTTTCTTT
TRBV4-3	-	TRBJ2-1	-	CASSQVRGSYNEQFF	TGCGCCAGCAGCCAAGTGAGGGGGTCTTACAATGAGCAGTTCTTC
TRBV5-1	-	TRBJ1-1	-	CASSPLTSSTEAFF	TGCGCCAGCAGCCCCCTTACAAGTTCCACTGAAGCTTTCTTT
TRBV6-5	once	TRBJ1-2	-	CASSSPGLNYGYTF	TGTGCCAGCAGCTCCCCGGGGTTAAACTATGGCTACACCTTC
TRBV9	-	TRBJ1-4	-	CASSATIGWTNEKLFF	TGTGCCAGCAGCGCTACTATTGGATGGACTAATGAAAAACTGTTTTTT
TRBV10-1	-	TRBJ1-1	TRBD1	CANPNGGGPNTEAFF	TGCGCCAACCCGAATGGAGGGGGCCCCAACACTGAAGCTTTCTTT
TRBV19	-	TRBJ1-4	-	CASLPSGNVEKLFF	TGTGCCAGCCTACCGTCGGGCAACGTTGAAAAACTGTTTTTT
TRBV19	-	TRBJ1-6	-	CASSRFPGGNSPLHF	TGTGCCAGTAGTAGATTCCCAGGAGGTAATTCACCCCTCCACTTT
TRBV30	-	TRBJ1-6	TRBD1	CAWSPGTGDSPLHF	TGTGCCTGGAGTCCCGGGACAGGGGATTCACCCCTCCACTTT